These 14 T cell receptor beta chains were all obtained from the same sample, sequenced in a study of identifying expanded T cells in peripheral blood. Sequencing used immunoSEQ multiplex PCR; TCRdb keeps in-frame clones, though not all of them. The repertoire has under 90,000 clones, around 91% of them found once; the top ten carry 2.8%. Sequenced input: blood. These receptors came from a person aged 18 to 69 in good health.

V usage is TRBV6-6 and J usage is TRBJ2-5, with 9 bases matching TRBD2. This CDR3 spans 13 amino acids. V lost 7 bases, J lost 6 bases, and 6 bases stayed unmatched. The germline V gene has CDR1 MNHNY and CDR2 SVGAGI (reference sequence). The CDR3 region is CASTDSGSKTQYF. In DNA form, the CDR3 reads TGTGCCAGCACCGATAGCGGGAGTAAGACCCAGTACTTC.

DNA of the CDR3: TGTGCCAGCAGTTACGGGGACAGGGATGAAAAACTGTTTTTT. It specifies CASSYGDRDEKLFF. The V gene is TRBV6-6, the J gene TRBJ1-4, with 9 bases lining up with TRBD1. The CDR3 runs 14 residues. The V segment lost 2 bases and the J segment 6 bases; nucleotides outside the gene matches: 1. CDR1 MNHNY and CDR2 SVGAGI come from the germline V gene (reference sequence).

J is TRBJ2-2 and V is TRBV4-3, with 10 bases aligning to TRBD1. Germline V CDR1 and CDR2: LGHNA, YSLEER. With V trimmed by 2 bases and J by 7 bases, 7 bases remained unmatched. The CDR3 is 16 amino acids. The CDR3 sequence: CASSQPDRGLGGELFF. The CDR3, as DNA: TGCGCCAGCAGCCAACCCGACAGGGGGCTGGGCGGGGAGCTGTTTTTT.

The chain combines TRBV21-1 with TRBJ1-3; the table assigns TRBD1, which was not confirmed against the DNA. TRBV21-1 is labeled a pseudogene. CDR3 length: 17 residues. The DNA for the CDR3 is TGTGCCAGCAGCAACCGGCTGACAGGGGGCCCTGGAAACACCATATATTTT. Translated, it gives CASSNRLTGGPGNTIYF.

V is TRBV11-2 and J is TRBJ1-6; D is uncertain. Looked up from germline, CDR1 is SGHAT and CDR2 is FQNNGV. V shed 5 bases and J shed 7 bases, with 9 bases lying between them. The CDR3 spans 13 residues. CDR3 nucleotide sequence: TGTGCCAGCAGCCTCTTATCGAATTCACCCCTCCACTTT. This sequence encodes CASSLLSNSPLHF.

The rearrangement joins TRBV6-1 to TRBJ1-2; tentative D call: TRBD1 (6 bases). The length of the CDR3 is 14 residues. V lost 7 bases to trimming and J lost 8 bases, with 20 bases between them. The germline CDR1 and CDR2 sequences are MNHNS and SASEGT. CDR3 amino acids: CASNFAGEAGGYTF. The CDR3 DNA sequence: TGTGCCAGCAACTTCGCAGGGGAGGCGGGGGGCTACACCTTC.

This clone has just a few counts. CDR3 DNA sequence: TGTGCCAGCAGCCACCCAAGCGGGAAAATTCCCTACGAGCAGTACTTC. It codes for CASSHPSGKIPYEQYF. The rearrangement joins TRBV5-4 to TRBJ2-7, with 7 bases that match TRBD2. CDR3 length: 16 amino acids. Germline CDR1 and CDR2: SGHNT and YYREEE (reference sequence). J lost 2 bases, V lost 4 bases, and 12 bases had no gene match.

In nucleotides, the CDR3 is TGCGCCAGCAGCCAGCGGAAGGAAATACTCCCCTACGAGCAGTACTTC. This sequence encodes CASSQRKEILPYEQYF. This rearrangement joins TRBV4-1 to TRBJ2-7; D gene ambiguous. The CDR3 contains 16 residues. The germline V and J ends were trimmed by 3 bases and 2 bases, with 17 bases remaining between them. The germline CDR1 and CDR2 sequences are MGHRA and YSYEKL.

This clone was counted only a few times. The chain uses TRBV7-2 and TRBJ2-7; D may correspond to TRBD1 or TRBD2 (6 bases each). CDR3 size: 15 residues. V was pared by 7 bases and J by 2 bases, with 18 bases between. CDR1 is SGHTA and CDR2 is FQGNSA in the germline V gene. CDR3 residues: CASTFHGGPTYEQYF. In DNA form, the CDR3 reads TGTGCCAGCACCTTCCACGGGGGCCCCACCTACGAGCAGTACTTC.

V usage is TRBV19 and J usage is TRBJ2-7; 8 bases match TRBD1. In germline, CDR1 is LNHDA, CDR2 SQIVND (reference sequence). Losses at the gene ends were 3 bases for V and 2 bases for J; bases not matched to a gene: 3. CDR3 length: 14 residues. The CDR3 region has the DNA TGTGCCAGTAGTATTGGACAGGGTGCCTACGAGCAGTACTTC. Residues: CASSIGQGAYEQYF.

The chain joins TRBV27 to TRBJ2-1; D may be TRBD2 (5 bases). V dropped 0 bases and J dropped 4 bases, with 7 bases sitting between them. This CDR3 spans 14 amino acids. The germline gives CDR1 MNHEY, CDR2 SMNVEV (reference sequence). Here the CDR3 DNA reads TGTGCCAGCAGTTTATCCGGGGTATACAATGAGCAGTTCTTC. Its translation: CASSLSGVYNEQFF.

V usage is TRBV5-1 and J usage is TRBJ1-2, with 8 nucleotides matching TRBD1. Germline-derived CDR1 and CDR2 are SGHRS and YFSETQ. V shed 0 bases and J 4 bases; nucleotides not matched to a gene: 5. This CDR3 region has 15 residues. The DNA of the CDR3 is TGCGCCAGCAGCTTGGCAGGGGGCGCCGGCTATGGCTACACCTTC. Translated: CASSLAGGAGYGYTF.

CDR3 in DNA: TGTGCCAGCAGTTTGAGGCCGAATGAAAAACTGTTTTTT. Translating it yields CASSLRPNEKLFF. The chain joins TRBV28 to TRBJ1-4; D unresolved. V gave up 3 bases and J gave up 5 bases, with 7 bases separating them. Per the germline V gene, CDR1 is MDHEN and CDR2 is SYDVKM. The CDR3 contains 13 residues.

The chain uses TRBV10-2 and TRBJ2-7; D is ambiguous. CDR3 size: 11 residues. The germline V gene has CDR1 WSHSY and CDR2 SAAADI. V shed 6 bases and J shed 4 bases, with 7 bases lying between them. DNA of the CDR3: TGCGCCAGCAGCCCCTCTTACGAGCAGTACTTC. It encodes CASSPSYEQYF.